The clone carrying this TCR beta chain was observed a few times. Its specificity is unknown. This record comes from a study of cytomegalovirus exposure and HLA in healthy donors. V was pared by 5 bases and J by 10 bases, with 12 bases between. Germline CDR1 is SEHNR and CDR2 is FQNEAQ (reference sequence). The CDR3 runs 12 residues. Whole-study findings and limits: In vitro work confirmed that a few CMV-associated chains recognize CMV antigens.

TCRdb's table, derived via immunoSEQ multiplex PCR, lists solely in-frame clones and lacks some. This sample has some 130,000 clones, with 85% to 90% found just once. Sequencing was carried out using PBMCs. The chain uses TRBV7-9 and TRBJ1-5, with TRBD1 as a possible D gene (5 bases). The sequence came from a woman aged 18 to 35 in good health and CMV-seronegative. DNA for the CDR3: TGTGCCAGCAGCGACAGCCGAGGACCCCAGCATTTT. Translated: CASSDSRGPQHF.